This T cell receptor (beta chain) was obtained from a study of naive and memory T cell subsets (dated by TCRdb to the late 2010s). Context from the whole study: The study applied an open-source, UMI-based TCR alpha and beta sequencing pipeline to sorted naive and memory peripheral blood T cell subsets. The functional CMV T cell responses agreed completely with IgG serology results. RNA was DNase-treated and reverse transcribed with TCR constant-region primers, mostly using SuperScript III. General findings and caveats noted by the study authors: Clonotypes were defined as single alpha or beta chain sequences, not paired alpha/beta receptors. RNA-based TCR counts may be influenced by expression changes linked to T cell activation and differentiation. The repertoire findings for the naive and memory subsets could not be validated against a ground truth, as none was available. A power law was followed by TCR abundance, with an exponent that differed between naive and memory subsets but was consistent across the three individuals. After error correction, over 90% of naive TCR sequences appeared only once, giving much steeper abundance distributions than memory subsets. In both CD4 and CD8 cells, a rise in Gini index and a fall in Shannon and inverse Simpson diversity were observed from naive through CM, EM and EMRA.

Reading from cysteine to phenylalanine, the CDR3 counts 11 amino acids. CDR3 DNA only is kept here, 33 bases in frame from base 1. From the germline V gene (reference sequence), CDR1 is DFQATT and CDR2 is SNEGSKA. V and J are truncated by 3 bases and 5 bases respectively, leaving an intervening sequence of 8 bases. This clonotype was counted ten times or more. Its antigen has not been determined. Within one base of it there is no much larger clone, and no base qualities were kept. Library preparation employed UMI-ligation and nested PCR. To cover both TRBC1 and TRBC2, the beta constant-region primer consisted of an equimolar mix of two oligonucleotides. A single-stranded oligonucleotide bearing the SP2 primer plus a 12-nucleotide UMI was ligated onto the 3' end of the cDNA by T4 RNA ligase 1. The ligated cDNA went through four rounds of PCR with nested alpha and beta constant-region primers together with the SP2 primer. Incubation of the ligation reaction was carried out at 16 degrees C for about 20-25 hours. PCR2 was typically run as a SYBR Green qPCR and stopped at a predetermined threshold to prevent over-amplification. Apart from the first purification, every purification step used Agencourt AMPure XP magnetic beads. Libraries were quantified by Qubit and checked on a TapeStation, with a main peak expected near 650 bp. The pooled libraries were sequenced on an Illumina MiSeq using v2 2x251 paired-end kits, which usually yielded roughly 0.85-2.2 million reads per sample. Each sample was pooled at 3 to 4.5 nM, and roughly 5-7% PhiX was included to help cluster recognition. As for the original processing: FASTQ reads processed by Demultiplexor were assigned V and J genes by Decombinator through tag matching that tolerated a single base-pair mismatch. UMIs were used by Collapsinator to correct both sequencing errors and frequency errors arising from PCR heterogeneity. TCRs were translated and CDR3s were extracted from the conserved cysteine to the FGXG phenylalanine by CDR3Translator, with non-productive sequences being flagged. Gini, Shannon entropy and inverse Simpson indices were calculated on repertoires subsampled to equal numbers of UMI-defined TCRs. Within the linear range, a power law was fitted to clonotype abundance distributions using maximum likelihood. For one naive CD8 sample, the pipeline and MIGEC produced similar UMI counts, unique TCR numbers and clonal distributions. A set of several thousand CMV-associated CDR3 sequences, compiled from VDJdb and a published dataset, was used to search the repertoires. In TCRdb, the public reads were trimmed at Q25 with fastp and aligned with MiXCR, with productive beta chains retained. Under each unique CDR3 protein, matching rows form one entry showing the most common genes and DNA. In this record, the V and J calls reflect TCRdb's handling and not the investigators' own analysis. The sample profile shows about 85,000 distinct CDR3 sequences; about an eighth of them were found once. Together, the top ten hold 0.75% to 1% of the sample.

TCR alpha and beta chain libraries were amplified separately from the second PCR step onward. The CMV status of each donor was determined by measuring IFNgamma production from CD4+ T cells after fresh PBMCs had been stimulated overnight with CMV viral lysate. CD4 T cells were positively selected using Miltenyi beads, after which CD8 T cells were positively selected from the CD4-negative fraction. After staining for CD3, CD4, CD8, CD45RA, CD27 and a live/dead dye, cells were sorted on a BD Aria II into four subsets based on CD45RA and CD27. Blood came from a few healthy volunteers, each fractionated into CD4 and CD8 T cells and then into four differentiation subsets. Roughly 130 ml of peripheral blood was collected from each donor, and PBMC were isolated by Ficoll-Paque PLUS density-gradient centrifugation. The sorted cells were lysed in RLT buffer, after which RNA was extracted using a Qiagen RNeasy kit and kept at -80 degrees C.

The rearranged segments are TRBV20-1 and TRBJ2-7; the D region possibly corresponds to TRBD1 (5 bases align). This clonotype originated in a human donor in good health. Sample: central memory CD4+ T cells from blood. Interpreted using the paper, the cell subset or site label stands for: central memory, CD45RA- CD27+. The nucleotides are TGCAGTGCTAGGCAGGGTAACGAGCAGTACTTC. The resulting protein is CSARQGNEQYF.